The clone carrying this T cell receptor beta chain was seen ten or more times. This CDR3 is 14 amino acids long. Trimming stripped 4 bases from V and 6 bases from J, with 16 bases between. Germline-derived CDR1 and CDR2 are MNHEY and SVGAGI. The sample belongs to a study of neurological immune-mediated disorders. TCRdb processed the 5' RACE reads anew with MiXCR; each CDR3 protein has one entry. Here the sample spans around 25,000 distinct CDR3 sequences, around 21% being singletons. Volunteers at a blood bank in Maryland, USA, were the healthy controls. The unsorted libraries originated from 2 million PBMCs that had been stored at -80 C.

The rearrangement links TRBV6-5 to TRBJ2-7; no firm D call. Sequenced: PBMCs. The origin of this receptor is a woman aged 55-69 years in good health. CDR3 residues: CASSSETLSREQYF. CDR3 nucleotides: TGTGCCAGCAGTTCTGAGACCCTTTCTCGCGAGCAGTACTTC.